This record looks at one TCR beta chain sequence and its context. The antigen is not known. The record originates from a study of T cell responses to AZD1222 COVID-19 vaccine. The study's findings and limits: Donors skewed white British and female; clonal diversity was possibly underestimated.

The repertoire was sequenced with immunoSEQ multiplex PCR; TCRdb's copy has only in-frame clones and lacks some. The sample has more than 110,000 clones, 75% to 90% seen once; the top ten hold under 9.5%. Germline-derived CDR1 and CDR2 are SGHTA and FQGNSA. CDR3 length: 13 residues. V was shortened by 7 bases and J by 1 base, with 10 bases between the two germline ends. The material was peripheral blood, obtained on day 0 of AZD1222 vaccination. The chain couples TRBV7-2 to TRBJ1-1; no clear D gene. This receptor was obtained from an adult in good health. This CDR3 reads CASTWGGNTEAFF. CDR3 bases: TGTGCCAGCACCTGGGGAGGGAACACTGAAGCTTTCTTT. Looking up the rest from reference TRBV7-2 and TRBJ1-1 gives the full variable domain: GAGVSQSPSNKVTEKGKDVELRCDPISGHTALYWYRQSLGQGLEFLIYFQGNSAPDKSGLPSDRFSAERTGGSVSTLTIQRTQQEDSAVYLCASTWGGNTEAFFGQGTRLTVV.